The 18 T cell receptor beta chains below were found in one sample sequenced in a study of blood T cells in healthy people across ages. A second PCR, run for roughly 7 to 12 cycles, used a sample-barcoded 5' primer plus a J-beta primer mix. TCRdb ran MiXCR on the 5' RACE reads and lists one entry per CDR3 protein. The sample lists about a million distinct CDR3 sequences; 35% to 40% were seen once. Sequencing was performed on blood. All receptors come from a young man in good health.

This clonotype was counted between two and nine times. The chain uses TRBV4-3 and TRBJ1-2; 7 bases align to TRBD1. The junction had 8 bases not matched to a gene; V was cut back by 0 bases and J by 4 bases. Germline CDR1 is LGHNA and CDR2 is YSLEER. This CDR3 is built from 16 residues. CDR3 sequence (DNA): TGCGCCAGCAGCCAAGACGTGGGACAGCAAATCTATGGCTACACCTTC. Protein sequence: CASSQDVGQQIYGYTF.

This clonotype has more than one count but fewer than ten. This chain links TRBV7-8 with TRBJ2-7, with 11 bases that match TRBD1. CDR3 size: 15 residues. V lost 5 bases to trimming and J lost 7 bases; unmatched junction nucleotides: 10. CDR1 SGHVS and CDR2 FQNEAQ come from the germline V gene. The CDR3 DNA sequence: TGTGCCAGCAGCCTTGGGTCATGGGACAGGGGGGAGCAGTACTTC. As protein: CASSLGSWDRGEQYF.

The chain carries TRBV19 and TRBJ1-2; 8 bases are a match to TRBD1. The junction had 9 bases not matched to a gene; V was cut back by 5 bases and J by 1 base. The CDR3 spans 16 residues. Germline V gene lookup returns CDR1 LNHDA and CDR2 SQIVND (reference sequence). The CDR3 region has the DNA TGTGCCAGTAGTGCCCCACGGACAGGGTTTAACTATGGCTACACCTTC. Translation gives CASSAPRTGFNYGYTF.

This chain joins TRBV7-2 and TRBJ2-5; D not resolved. Per the germline V gene, CDR1 is SGHTA and CDR2 is FQGNSA. Trimming took off 5 bases at V and 4 bases at J, with 14 bases between the two ends. The CDR3 contains 14 residues. The CDR3 region is CASSTTMTLETQYF. The CDR3 nucleotides read TGTGCCAGCAGCACTACAATGACCTTAGAGACCCAGTACTTC.

Points on this clonotype: One end of the junction is discordant with germline, which a read error may explain. This sequence joins TRBV6-6 and TRBJ2-1, with TRBD2 matching over 8 bases. The CDR3 has 14 amino acids. Germline CDR1 reads MNHNY; CDR2 reads SVGAGI (reference sequence). The CDR3 sequence is CAGSPPGTRNEQFF. The CDR3 DNA reads TGTGCCGGCAGCCCCCCCGGGACTAGAAATGAGCAGTTCTTC.

This clonotype was counted a few times. This chain joins TRBV28 and TRBJ2-3, with D maybe TRBD2 (6 bases). Trimming took off 8 bases at V and 2 bases at J, with 14 bases between the two ends. This CDR3 region has 14 residues. Germline V gene lookup returns CDR1 MDHEN and CDR2 SYDVKM. The CDR3 loop reads CASGLGGSTDTQYF. CDR3 nucleotide sequence: TGTGCCAGCGGCTTGGGGGGATCCACAGATACGCAGTATTTT.

A few counts support this clonotype. The chain couples TRBV10-3 to TRBJ2-3, with D possibly being TRBD1 (5 bases). The V gene's germline CDR1 is ENHRY and CDR2 SYGVKD. The V end was cut by 1 base, the J end by 2 bases, with 10 bases between. The CDR3 is 15 residues long. CDR3 region: CAISEYMTDTDTQYF. The CDR3 DNA follows: TGTGCCATCAGTGAGTACATGACAGACACAGATACGCAGTATTTT.

The V call is TRBV12-3 or TRBV12-4, the J call TRBJ1-1, with 9 bases aligning to TRBD1. V shed 6 bases and J 1 base; nucleotides not matched to a gene: 9. The CDR3 runs 16 residues. The CDR3 loop is CASSPSTGGPNTEAFF. The CDR3 DNA sequence: TGTGCCAGCAGCCCCTCGACAGGGGGTCCGAACACTGAAGCTTTCTTT.

CDR3 region: CASSLRWGGYTF. CDR3 in DNA: TGTGCCAGCAGTTTAAGATGGGGGGGCTACACCTTC. The chain couples TRBV12-3 or TRBV12-4 to TRBJ1-2; possible D gene TRBD1, 5 bases. Trimming cost V 2 bases and J 8 bases, with 9 bases left between them. The CDR3 extends over 12 amino acids.

Comments on this clonotype: Germline is not matched at one junction end, which may reflect a read error. This sequence joins TRBV7-7 and TRBJ2-1, with 10 bases aligning to TRBD2. Germline CDR1 reads SSHAT; CDR2 reads FNYEAQ (reference sequence). The CDR3 has 17 amino acids. The CDR3 DNA follows: TGTGCTAGCAGCTTAGAAAGCGGGGGGGCCAGCTACAATGAGCAGTTCTTC. Encoded protein: CASSLESGGASYNEQFF.

V gene TRBV4-3 combines with J gene TRBJ2-1, with 8 bases lining up with TRBD2. The CDR3 contains 15 residues. The V gene end was trimmed by 4 bases and the J gene end by 8 bases; junction bases not matched to a gene: 10. Germline CDR1 and CDR2: LGHNA and YSLEER. CDR3 sequence: CASSPRGGGRYEQFF. CDR3 nucleotide sequence: TGCGCCAGCAGCCCCCGGGGGGGCGGTAGGTATGAGCAGTTCTTC.

The chain joins TRBV5-1 to TRBJ2-3; D ambiguous. V lost 0 bases to trimming and J lost 7 bases, with 9 bases between them. The length of the CDR3 is 13 residues. The germline V gene encodes CDR1 SGHRS and CDR2 YFSETQ. CDR3 DNA sequence: TGCGCCAGCAGCTTGGGCACGGATAATACGCAGTATTTT. Translating gives CASSLGTDNTQYF.

This clonotype has a handful of counts. V is TRBV13 and J is TRBJ2-5, with a tentative D call TRBD1 (5 bases). CDR1 and CDR2 (germline): PRHDT, FYEKMQ (reference sequence). The V and J ends lost 1 base and 0 bases respectively, with 12 bases between them. The CDR3 is made up of 16 amino acids. The CDR3 is CASSLAFRQNQETQYF. The CDR3 DNA is TGTGCCAGCAGCTTAGCCTTCCGACAGAACCAAGAGACCCAGTACTTC.

This chain connects TRBV7-2 to TRBJ1-3; the D gene is possibly TRBD1 (6 bases). Trimming pared 1 base from V and 3 bases from J, leaving 16 bases between. CDR3 size: 17 residues. From germline, CDR1 is SGHTA and CDR2 FQGNSA. In DNA, the CDR3 is TGTGCCAGCAGCTTAGGGTCCGGGGGCGCCGATGGAAACACCATATATTTT. Its protein is CASSLGSGGADGNTIYF.

In this sample, this clonotype turned up a few times. This chain joins TRBV6-5 and TRBJ2-1; D is possibly TRBD1 (6 bases). The ends were cut back, 7 bases at V and 9 bases at J, with 16 bases in the middle. CDR1 is MNHEY, CDR2 SVGAGI, per germline. The CDR3 covers 13 residues. The CDR3 sequence is CASNTGSRSEQFF. The CDR3 DNA follows: TGTGCCAGCAACACAGGGAGTAGGAGTGAGCAGTTCTTC.

This clonotype has more than one count but fewer than ten. The chain uses TRBV6-1 and TRBJ2-7; D possibly matches TRBD1 or TRBD2 (6 bases each). Trimming removed 3 bases at V and 2 bases at J, with 14 bases between. Germline-derived CDR1 and CDR2 are MNHNS and SASEGT. This CDR3 contains 15 residues. This CDR3 reads CASSEEGGFPYEQYF. The CDR3 DNA is TGTGCCAGCAGTGAGGAGGGGGGATTTCCCTACGAGCAGTACTTC.

The V gene is TRBV12-3 or TRBV12-4, the J gene TRBJ2-1, with TRBD2 matching 10 bases. This CDR3 is built from 14 residues. After removal of 4 bases from V and 8 bases from J, the junction contained 5 bases not matched to a gene. The CDR3 loop reads CASSSGLAFDEQFF. CDR3 bases: TGTGCCAGCAGTTCGGGACTAGCGTTCGATGAGCAGTTCTTC.

This chain links TRBV7-2 with TRBJ2-5; tentatively, D is TRBD2 (5 bases). CDR3 length: 11 residues. Germline V gives CDR1 SGHTA, CDR2 FQGNSA. V was pared by 5 bases and J by 11 bases, with 12 bases between. CDR3 nucleotides: TGTGCCAGCAGCCCCGGACTTGGGCAGTACTTC. It translates to CASSPGLGQYF. The entire variable domain, with the rest obtained from reference TRBV7-2 and TRBJ2-5, is as follows: GAGVSQSPSNKVTEKGKDVELRCDPISGHTALYWYRQSLGQGLEFLIYFQGNSAPDKSGLPSDRFSAERTGGSVSTLTIQRTQQEDSAVYLCASSPGLGQYFGPGTRLLVL.